This section outlines one T cell receptor beta chain sequence together with its context. Its target is unknown. This sample is part of a study of T-cell reconstitution after alpha-beta-depleted transplantation in children. The length of the CDR3 is 17 residues. The germline V gene has CDR1 SGHNT and CDR2 YYREEE (reference sequence). V trimming: 3 bases; J trimming: 0 bases; junction bases outside the gene matches: 7. Whole-study findings and limits: A year post-transplant, T-cell counts and diversity derived mostly from newly produced T cells.

It was with unique molecular identifiers that the TCRbeta library was prepared. TCRdb recomputed calls from the PCR reads with MiXCR, one row per CDR3 protein. The sample contains around 450,000 distinct CDR3 sequences, over 9.5% of which appear only once. The origin of this receptor is a child aged 2 to 10 with inherited bone marrow failure, due to receive a stem cell transplant. This chain connects TRBV5-4 to TRBJ2-1; 9 nucleotides align to TRBD2. Sequences were derived from PBMCs, sampled before TCRalphabeta/CD19-depleted stem cell transplant. The CDR3 region has the DNA TGTGCCAGCAGCTCACTTAGCGGGAGTAGCTCCTACAATGAGCAGTTCTTC. It yields the protein CASSSLSGSSSYNEQFF.